The next 10 T cell receptor beta chains were all read from a single sample in a study of T cell responses to AZD1222 COVID-19 vaccine. Clones were read by immunoSEQ multiplex PCR, and TCRdb kept only the in-frame ones, dropping some. The table has 120,000 or so clones, 70% to 90% seen once; the top ten hold roughly 9%. Sequencing used peripheral blood, obtained on day 0 of AZD1222 vaccination. The receptor source for this set is an adult in good health.

The chain employs TRBV2 and TRBJ1-2; the D gene is possibly TRBD1 (5 bases). The CDR3 consists of 17 residues. Germline V gene data show CDR1 as SNHLY and CDR2 as FYNNEI. V was clipped by 4 bases and J by 0 bases, with 18 bases between them. The DNA for the CDR3 is TGTGCCAGCAGTGGAGGTAGGGGAACGGAAGCTAACTATGGCTACACCTTC. Its protein is CASSGGRGTEANYGYTF. Looking up the rest from reference TRBV2 and TRBJ1-2 gives the full variable domain: EPEVTQTPSHQVTQMGQEVILRCVPISNHLYFYWYRQILGQKVEFLVSFYNNEISEKSEIFDDQFSVERPDGSNFTLKIRSTKLEDSAMYFCASSGGRGTEANYGYTFGSGTRLTVV.

The V gene is TRBV6-5, the J gene TRBJ1-5; D remains ambiguous. The ends were cut back, 2 bases at V and 5 bases at J, with 7 bases in the middle. The CDR3 consists of 13 residues. Germline values: CDR1 MNHEY, CDR2 SVGAGI. The CDR3 loop reads CASSYLDHQPQHF. In nucleotides, the CDR3 is TGTGCCAGCAGTTACCTGGACCATCAGCCCCAGCATTTT.

The rearrangement links TRBV7-9 to TRBJ2-1; 9 positions match TRBD2. J gave up 8 bases and V 4 bases, and 9 bases lay outside the gene matches. From germline, CDR1 is SEHNR and CDR2 FQNEAQ (reference sequence). CDR3 length: 15 amino acids. The CDR3: CASSSESSGGHEQFF. CDR3 DNA sequence: TGTGCCAGCAGCTCGGAGAGTAGCGGGGGACATGAGCAGTTCTTC.

This clone has just a few counts. The V call is TRBV28, the J call TRBJ1-6, with 10 bases lining up with TRBD1. This CDR3 contains 14 residues. Germline assignment: CDR1 MDHEN and CDR2 SYDVKM. Trimming removed 5 bases from V and 7 bases from J; junction bases left unmatched: 2. The CDR3 reads CASSPGQGNSPLHF. The CDR3 DNA reads TGTGCCAGCAGTCCGGGACAGGGGAATTCACCCCTCCACTTT. The entire variable domain, with the rest obtained from reference TRBV28 and TRBJ1-6, is as follows: DVKVTQSSRYLVKRTGEKVFLECVQDMDHENMFWYRQDPGLGLRLIYFSYDVKMKEKGDIPEGYSVSREKKERFSLILESASTNQTSMYLCASSPGQGNSPLHFGNGTRLTVT.

The rearrangement uses TRBV4-1 and TRBJ2-7, with D possibly TRBD1 on 6 matching bases. Germline V gene lookup returns CDR1 MGHRA and CDR2 YSYEKL. The V end was cut by 2 bases, the J end by 7 bases, with 15 bases between. The CDR3 covers 14 residues. CDR3 sequence (DNA): TGCGCCAGCAGCCAACCGCGACAGGCCCTGGAGCAGTACTTC. Its translation is CASSQPRQALEQYF.

This clone was seen a few times. This chain connects TRBV2 to TRBJ2-7; D may be TRBD2 (6 bases). V was clipped by 7 bases and J by 0 bases, with 13 bases between them. Germline V gene lookup returns CDR1 SNHLY and CDR2 FYNNEI. The CDR3 loop spans 14 amino acids. The CDR3: CASNLRDHSYEQYF. The CDR3 region has the DNA TGTGCCAGCAACCTGCGGGACCACTCCTACGAGCAGTACTTC.

The rearrangement links TRBV10-3 to TRBJ2-1, with 7 positions matching TRBD2. This CDR3 comprises 12 residues. Germline V CDR1 and CDR2: ENHRY, SYGVKD. V dropped 6 bases and J dropped 10; count of bases not matched to a gene: 6. The CDR3 spells CAISGLENEQFF. CDR3 in DNA: TGTGCCATCAGCGGACTAGAAAACGAGCAGTTCTTC.

Notes on this clone: The same CDR3 arises from other DNA sequences in this sample as well. The chain employs TRBV7-9 and TRBJ1-1; D is unresolved. Trimming shortened V by 5 bases and J by 3 bases, and 7 bases separated the two germline ends. The CDR3 spans 12 residues. Germline V gene lookup returns CDR1 SEHNR and CDR2 FQNEAQ (reference sequence). CDR3 loop: CASSRRDTEAFF. For the CDR3, the DNA is TGTGCCAGCAGCCGAAGGGACACTGAAGCTTTCTTT.

The genes are TRBV5-4 and TRBJ2-7, with D unclear. This CDR3 contains 12 residues. Trimming took 0 bases from V and 7 from J, leaving 8 bases between them. Germline V gene data show CDR1 as SGHNT and CDR2 as YYREEE (reference sequence). CDR3 in amino acids: CASSLESGEQYF. The CDR3 DNA sequence: TGTGCCAGCAGCTTGGAGAGTGGGGAGCAGTACTTC.

The CDR3 nucleotides are TGTGCCAGCAGCGCCCGAGGGCCGGGCTACACCTTC. Its translation is CASSARGPGYTF. The genes are TRBV7-9 and TRBJ1-2; D uncertain. V was clipped by 5 bases and J by 8 bases, with 12 bases between them. There are 12 residues in the CDR3. Looked up from germline, CDR1 is SEHNR and CDR2 is FQNEAQ (reference sequence).